Below, 23 T cell receptor beta chains from the same sample are listed, as sequenced in a study of PD-L1 blockade in urothelial cancer. The time point denotes: pretreatment peripheral blood. Assay: immunoSEQ multiplex PCR; the TCRdb copy retains only in-frame clones and omits some. In the table there are tens of thousands of clones, roughly 75% of which are singletons. The sequencing here drew on PBMCs, taken around atezolizumab (anti-PD-L1) treatment. These receptors came from a man aged 70 or older with urothelial cancer.

This rearrangement joins TRBV7-2 to TRBJ2-2; possible D gene TRBD1, 6 bases. The CDR3 spans 16 residues. Germline V gene data show CDR1 as SGHTA and CDR2 as FQGNSA. Trimming removed 2 bases from V and 0 bases from J, with 10 bases in between. In DNA form, the CDR3 reads TGTGCCAGCAGCTTACGGGCAGGGGCGAACACCGGGGAGCTGTTTTTT. It encodes CASSLRAGANTGELFF.

Written as DNA, the CDR3 is TGCGCCAGCAGCTTGCGTCCCGGGACAGGGGCGGGGAACACTGAAGCTTTCTTT. The encoded protein is CASSLRPGTGAGNTEAFF. V is TRBV5-1 and J is TRBJ1-1; 10 bases are a match to TRBD1. With 1 base clipped from V and 1 base from J, the junction kept 10 bases outside the gene matches. This CDR3 is built from 18 residues. CDR1 and CDR2 from the germline V gene are SGHRS and YFSETQ.

The genes are TRBV28 and TRBJ1-5; D may be TRBD1 (5 bases). CDR1 and CDR2 (germline): MDHEN, SYDVKM. With 7 bases removed from V and 4 bases from J, the gap between germline ends came to 14 bases. The CDR3 spans 14 residues. The CDR3 DNA reads TGTGCCAGCACCGGGCTCAGGGAAAATCAGCCCCAGCATTTT. It specifies CASTGLRENQPQHF.

The gene calls are TRBV15 and TRBJ2-1; 10 nucleotides match TRBD1. Germline CDR1 and CDR2: LNHNV and YYDKDF (reference sequence). The CDR3 covers 16 residues. V lost 1 base to trimming and J lost 5 bases; unmatched junction nucleotides: 5. The CDR3 sequence: CATSRVRDRGNNEQFF. For the CDR3, the DNA is TGTGCCACCAGCAGAGTCCGGGACAGGGGTAACAATGAGCAGTTCTTC. Full variable domain (outside the CDR3, taken from reference TRBV15 and TRBJ2-1): DAMVIQNPRYQVTQFGKPVTLSCSQTLNHNVMYWYQQKSSQAPKLLFHYYDKDFNNEADTPDNFQSRRPNTSFCFLDIRSPGLGDTAMYLCATSRVRDRGNNEQFFGPGTRLTVL.

The chain links TRBV28 to TRBJ1-3; D unresolved. Between the trimmed V and J ends, which lost 2 bases and 4 bases, there was a span of 9 bases. The CDR3 consists of 14 residues. Germline V lookup: CDR1 MDHEN, CDR2 SYDVKM. CDR3 sequence: CASSLVRRGNTIYF. The CDR3 nucleotides read TGTGCCAGCAGTTTAGTGAGGCGCGGAAACACCATATATTTT.

The chain carries TRBV27 and TRBJ1-4, with D possibly matching TRBD1 (5 bases). CDR1 and CDR2 from the germline V gene are MNHEY and SMNVEV (reference sequence). With 2 bases removed from V and 7 bases from J, the gap between germline ends came to 11 bases. CDR3 length: 14 residues. CDR3 sequence (DNA): TGTGCCAGCAGTTTAGCGGGGGTGGGTGAAAAACTGTTTTTT. As protein: CASSLAGVGEKLFF.

By share of the sample, this clone is medium-sized. The sample contains more than one DNA sequence encoding this CDR3. This rearrangement joins TRBV19 to TRBJ2-7; D may be TRBD2 (5 bases). V lost 3 bases to trimming and J lost 5 bases, with 11 bases between them. Germline lookup yields CDR1 LNHDA and CDR2 SQIVND (reference sequence). This CDR3 is 13 amino acids long. CDR3 sequence reads: CASSIADGDEQYF. As DNA, the CDR3 is TGTGCCAGTAGTATCGCGGACGGGGACGAGCAGTACTTC.

The chain couples TRBV30 to TRBJ2-2; 8 positions match TRBD1. Germline V gene data show CDR1 as GTSNPN and CDR2 as SVGIG (reference sequence). The CDR3 contains 13 residues. With V trimmed by 5 bases and J by 9 bases, 8 bases remained unmatched. CDR3 nucleotides: TGTGCCTGGGACAGGGGTAACTCCCGGGAGCTGTTTTTT. It encodes CAWDRGNSRELFF.

The chain uses TRBV5-1 and TRBJ2-5; D perhaps matches TRBD1 (6 bases). V lost 0 bases and J 0 bases, leaving 9 bases between the germline ends. Germline CDR1 is SGHRS and CDR2 is YFSETQ. The CDR3 spans 15 residues. The CDR3 DNA is TGCGCCAGCAGCTTGGTGGGGGCATACCAAGAGACCCAGTACTTC. It translates to CASSLVGAYQETQYF.

This clone occurred once. The chain couples TRBV27 to TRBJ2-3; 11 bases agree with TRBD1. CDR3 length: 16 amino acids. The germline gives CDR1 MNHEY, CDR2 SMNVEV (reference sequence). The V gene end was trimmed by 4 bases and the J gene end by 5 bases; junction bases not matched to a gene: 8. CDR3: CASSSRTGGSIDTQYF. The DNA for the CDR3 is TGTGCCAGCAGTTCCCGGACAGGGGGCTCAATAGATACGCAGTATTTT.

This sequence joins TRBV6-1 and TRBJ1-5, with D possibly being TRBD1 (6 bases). Germline loops: CDR1 MNHNS, CDR2 SASEGT. The CDR3 extends over 19 amino acids. V shed 1 base and J shed 3 bases, with 22 bases lying between them. CDR3 DNA: TGTGCCAGCAGTGAAGTCGTCAGGGGTAAATTCTCTCTCAATCAGCCCCAGCATTTT. It specifies CASSEVVRGKFSLNQPQHF.

The chain carries TRBV4-3 and TRBJ2-7, with 7 bases matching TRBD1. V shed 0 bases, J shed 3 bases, and the junction held 5 bases outside the gene matches. The CDR3 has 15 amino acids. Germline CDR1 LGHNA, CDR2 YSLEER. CDR3 DNA: TGCGCCAGCAGCCAAGATTTAGGACAGGACTACGAGCAGTACTTC. Amino acids: CASSQDLGQDYEQYF.

The J gene is TRBJ1-1, the V gene TRBV11-2; D unresolved. The CDR3 runs to 13 residues. V was trimmed by 1 base and J by 8 bases, leaving 11 bases between them. Looked up from germline, CDR1 is SGHAT and CDR2 is FQNNGV. The CDR3 DNA is TGTGCCAGCAGCTTAGGTCAGGCCGCAGAAGCTTTCTTT. It is translated as CASSLGQAAEAFF.

The chain joins TRBV4-3 to TRBJ1-2, with D perhaps TRBD1 (5 bases). Germline CDR1 is LGHNA and CDR2 is YSLEER. The CDR3 runs to 15 residues. V was clipped by 4 bases and J by 8 bases, with 20 bases between them. CDR3: CASSRWVTEIGGYTF. The CDR3 DNA reads TGCGCCAGCAGCCGTTGGGTGACAGAGATCGGAGGCTACACCTTC.

The chain employs TRBV19 and TRBJ1-4; D unresolved. The CDR3 has 11 residues. Trimming removed 7 bases at V and 10 bases at J, with 10 bases between. Germline V lookup: CDR1 LNHDA, CDR2 SQIVND (reference sequence). CDR3 protein: CASKEGGKLFF. DNA of the CDR3: TGTGCCAGTAAGGAAGGCGGAAAACTGTTTTTT. Based on the CDR3 plus reference TRBV19 and TRBJ1-4, the full variable domain is DGGITQSPKYLFRKEGQNVTLSCEQNLNHDAMYWYRQDPGQGLRLIYYSQIVNDFQKGDIAEGYSVSREKKESFPLTVTSAQKNPTAFYLCASKEGGKLFFGSGTQLSVL.

This clone turned up a few times. This chain uses TRBV11-2 with TRBJ2-5, with a possible D match to TRBD2 (6 bases). Trimming pared 4 bases from V and 5 bases from J, leaving 17 bases between. This CDR3 comprises 15 residues. Germline V gene lookup returns CDR1 SGHAT and CDR2 FQNNGV. The CDR3 nucleotides are TGTGCCAGCAGCTCTCCGGGACTCTTGAGGGAGACCCAGTACTTC. It translates to CASSSPGLLRETQYF.

This sequence joins TRBV28 and TRBJ1-1, with D perhaps TRBD1 (6 bases). V was cut by 3 bases and J by 10 bases, with 12 bases left in between. This CDR3 is 12 amino acids long. Germline V gene lookup returns CDR1 MDHEN and CDR2 SYDVKM. The chain's CDR3 is CASSLNRVAAFF. In DNA form, the CDR3 reads TGTGCCAGCAGTTTGAACAGGGTCGCAGCTTTCTTT.

The V and J genes are TRBV4-1 and TRBJ2-5; D is perhaps TRBD2 (5 bases). Germline CDR1 MGHRA, CDR2 YSYEKL. This CDR3 has 16 amino acids. With 0 bases removed from V and 2 bases from J, the gap between germline ends came to 13 bases. The CDR3 region is CASSQEFSQRQETQYF. CDR3 nucleotide sequence: TGCGCCAGCAGCCAAGAGTTTTCCCAGCGGCAAGAGACCCAGTACTTC.

The rearrangement joins TRBV6-5 to TRBJ2-3; possibly TRBD2 for D (5 bases). Germline CDR1 MNHEY, CDR2 SVGAGI. This CDR3 has 12 residues. Trimming removed 4 bases at V and 10 bases at J, with 12 bases between. CDR3 DNA: TGTGCCAGCAGTTCTCCTACTAGGGCGCAGTATTTT. Protein product: CASSSPTRAQYF.

In its sample, this clone was seen a few times. V is TRBV27 and J is TRBJ2-1; the match to TRBD1 covers 8 bases. This CDR3 spans 14 amino acids. CDR1 MNHEY and CDR2 SMNVEV come from the germline V gene (reference sequence). V was pared by 7 bases and J by 5 bases, with 7 bases of the junction left unmatched. CDR3 residues: CASKRAGGHNEQFF. The CDR3 nucleotides read TGTGCCAGCAAAAGGGCAGGGGGCCACAATGAGCAGTTCTTC.

The CDR3 loop is CASSPLAGAAGELFF. CDR3 bases: TGTGCCAGCAGCCCCCTAGCGGGAGCAGCTGGGGAGCTGTTTTTT. The V and J genes are TRBV7-2 and TRBJ2-2; 10 bases are a match to TRBD2. Germline CDR1 is SGHTA and CDR2 is FQGNSA. With 5 bases clipped from V and 8 bases from J, the junction kept 8 bases outside the gene matches. The CDR3 is made up of 15 amino acids.

V usage is TRBV5-8 and J usage is TRBJ2-7; 8 bases fit TRBD1. Germline assignment: CDR1 SGHTS and CDR2 YDEGEE. The CDR3 covers 15 residues. The trim removed 0 bases at V and 2 bases at J, leaving 4 bases unmatched. Here the CDR3 DNA reads TGTGCCAGCAGCTTGGCCCCGACAGGGGCCTACGAGCAGTACTTC. It encodes CASSLAPTGAYEQYF.

V usage is TRBV9 and J usage is TRBJ2-7; 10 nucleotides match TRBD1. Germline CDR1 reads SGDLS; CDR2 reads YYNGEE. The J segment lost 5 bases and the V segment lost 0 bases, leaving 5 bases of the junction unmatched. CDR3 length: 15 amino acids. This CDR3 is CASSVEGDRGNEQYF. Written as DNA, the CDR3 is TGTGCCAGCAGCGTAGAAGGGGACAGGGGCAACGAGCAGTACTTC.